The 9 T cell receptor beta chains listed next were all sequenced from one sample in a study of shared clonotypes between healthy human individuals. Positive CCR7 selection of CD45RO-negative cells yielded the naive CD8 cells, and terminally differentiated effector memory CD45RA+ cells were excluded. TCRdb keeps only in-frame clones here, not all; method: immunoSEQ multiplex PCR. Found here are about 2.1 million clones, approximately 92% of them singletons; the top ten hold around 1.7%. The sequencing sample was made of naive CD8+ T cells from PBMCs. Receptors were obtained from a man in his late teens or twenties in good health. Some clones in this sample may be carry-over from other donors' samples.

This rearrangement joins TRBV5-4 to TRBJ2-7; TRBD1 agrees at 10 bases. The CDR3 consists of 15 residues. From germline, CDR1 is SGHNT and CDR2 YYREEE (reference sequence). V was pared by 1 base and J by 6 bases, with 7 bases of the junction left unmatched. This CDR3 is CASSLPGTGAPEQYF. CDR3 nucleotide sequence: TGTGCCAGCAGCTTGCCGGGGACAGGGGCCCCCGAGCAGTACTTC.

This clone was found once. The chain links TRBV11-2 to TRBJ1-5; 9 bases agree with TRBD1. Germline V CDR1 and CDR2: SGHAT, FQNNGV. The V gene end was trimmed by 6 bases and the J gene end by 4 bases; junction bases not matched to a gene: 7. This CDR3 has 15 residues. The CDR3 reads CASRDRGFWNQPQHF. CDR3 nucleotides: TGTGCCAGCAGGGACAGGGGTTTTTGGAATCAGCCCCAGCATTTT.

This clone showed up just once. The chain links TRBV5-4 to TRBJ2-5, with TRBD1 identical over 9 bases. Trimming at V came to 0 bases and at J to 6 bases, leaving 6 bases not matched to a gene. This CDR3 is 15 amino acids long. CDR1 SGHNT and CDR2 YYREEE come from the germline V gene (reference sequence). CDR3 in amino acids: CASSLERQGGKTQYF. The CDR3 bases are TGTGCCAGCAGCTTGGAACGACAGGGGGGAAAGACCCAGTACTTC.

The chain links TRBV15 to TRBJ2-7; 14 nucleotides line up with TRBD2. Germline V CDR1 and CDR2: LNHNV, YYDKDF (reference sequence). There are 15 residues in the CDR3. With 3 bases clipped from V and 3 bases from J, the junction kept 1 base outside the gene matches. CDR3 nucleotides: TGTGCCACCAGCAGCGGACTAGCGGGAGGCTACGAGCAGTACTTC. It specifies CATSSGLAGGYEQYF.

The gene calls are TRBV6-5 and TRBJ1-1; 7 nucleotides line up with TRBD1. Germline loops: CDR1 MNHEY, CDR2 SVGAGI. The CDR3 sequence is 14 residues long. V dropped 4 bases and J dropped 1; count of bases not matched to a gene: 3. The CDR3 DNA reads as TGTGCCAGCAGTTTGAGGACAGGGAACACTGAAGCTTTCTTT. It translates to CASSLRTGNTEAFF.

The V call is TRBV6-5, the J call TRBJ2-4; 7 nucleotides align to TRBD1. The CDR3 has 13 amino acids. The V gene's germline CDR1 is MNHEY and CDR2 SVGAGI. Germline trimming cut 8 bases from V and 8 bases from J; bases unmatched to any gene: 9. The CDR3 reads CASGTDKGYIQYF. The CDR3 DNA reads as TGTGCCAGCGGGACAGACAAGGGGTACATTCAGTACTTC.

This chain links TRBV2 with TRBJ2-6; no reliable D call. Germline values: CDR1 SNHLY, CDR2 FYNNEI. CDR3 length: 15 residues. V was trimmed by 3 bases and J by 10 bases, leaving 16 bases between them. CDR3 sequence reads: CASSDILAGINVLTF. Written as DNA, the CDR3 is TGTGCCAGCAGTGATATCTTGGCAGGCATAAACGTCCTGACTTTC.

As concerns this clone: A read error may explain this, as a much larger clone is one base away. This specimen includes other DNA sequences encoding the same CDR3. The gene calls are TRBV6-5 and TRBJ2-7, with D possibly TRBD1 on 5 matching bases. Per germline, CDR1 MNHEY and CDR2 SVGAGI. Deletions cut 6 bases from V and 3 bases from J, with 6 bases between. CDR3 length: 11 amino acids. In DNA, the CDR3 is TGTGCCAGCAGAGACAGCTACGAGCAGTACTTC. This translates into CASRDSYEQYF.

Concerning this clone: The junction differs from germline at one of its ends, possibly a read error. This chain joins TRBV7-9 and TRBJ2-7, with D tentatively TRBD1 or TRBD2 (5 bases each). Germline V gene sequence: CDR1 SEHNR, CDR2 FQNEAQ (reference sequence). There are 15 residues in the CDR3. The CDR3 loop reads CASSLAGHASYEQYF. Here the CDR3 DNA reads TGTGCCAGCAGCCTAGCAGGGCATGCCTCCTACGAGCAGTACTTC.